Detailed here is one T cell receptor beta chain. Its target antigen remains unknown. No base-level quality is on record; no much larger clone is a single base apart. This specimen comes from a study of cytomegalovirus exposure and HLA in healthy donors (dated by TCRdb to 2016 to 2017). For context, the study as a whole: According to an earlier analysis of 587 of the donors, about 179 million T cells yielded 100 million or so unique TCR beta sequences and about 300 Gb of sequence data. About 300 gigabases of sequencing data and roughly 80 million unique TCR sequences made up an early release that covered approximately 700 HLA-typed donors. Of the roughly 400 genotyped donors, approximately 80% fell in the genetic ancestry cluster associated with self-reported Caucasian donors. The study aimed to test whether signatures of past pathogen exposure could be identified by cataloging public T cell receptors. The study profiled the T cell repertoires of hundreds of subjects by immunosequencing and related them to cytomegalovirus serostatus. Besides the first cohort of around 670 subjects, a separate validation cohort made up of around 120 different subjects was used. High-throughput TCR immunosequencing, statistical association of individual TCRs with disease status, and machine learning were combined to predict cytomegalovirus infection status. To study patterns of TCR occurrence, a later analysis re-analyzed previously published TCR beta repertoires from 600 to 750 donors and added high-resolution HLA genotyping. In the later analysis, no new phenotypic data were used to find candidate immune exposures; instead, reliance was placed on TCR beta sequences and their occurrence across donors. To decide whether each TCR beta V gene segment behaved as functional or pseudogenic, an earlier analysis of some 600 of the donors relied on high-throughput TCR beta sequencing. Donor age, sex, ethnicity and CMV serostatus were compiled alongside the repertoire data. A later genetic analysis took genome-wide SNP genotypes for about 65% of the roughly 670 donors and used that subset as a discovery cohort. All discovery cohort repertoires had been generated on a single sequencing platform. HLA typing included class I and class II loci at four-digit resolution. Typing coverage differed by locus: A, B, C, DRB1 and DQB1 were typed in roughly 629-630 donors, DQA1 in about 510, DPA1 in 600 to 610, and DPB1 in 400 to 490. Roughly 5 DR-DQ haplotypes were handled as single units for association and clustering, since linkage in the cohort was strong. Among roughly 400 genotyped donors of the cohort, an average of approximately 230,000 unique TCR beta nucleotide sequences were sequenced per donor, roughly 20% of them non-productive.

The cohort was made up of 650 to 700 healthy bone marrow donors. At the time of sampling, every cohort member was nominally healthy, though immune exposures that went unrecorded were likely present. The donor tested CMV seronegative, placing the donor among the 350 or so seronegative members of the cohort. A peripheral blood sample was collected from each donor, and TCR beta sequencing was performed on peripheral blood mononuclear cells. Genomic DNA extraction from the blood cell samples was performed with the Qiagen DNeasy Blood Extraction Kit. Clipping removes 3 bases from V and 2 bases from J, with 1 as the unmatched junction base count. The germline V gene (reference sequence) yields MNHEY for CDR1 and SMNVEV for CDR2. Taken from cysteine to phenylalanine, the CDR3 has 15 residues. Only CDR3 DNA is held: 45 bases, read in frame from base 1. What the research found in general, with its limitations: Compared with the 666-donor mean, donors in an Asian-associated ancestry cluster had fewer N-insertions in productive TCRs, according to a later genetic analysis. Broadly in line with IMGT annotations, most TCR beta V segments showed up in productive rearrangements about 87% or about 30% of the time in an earlier analysis of about 500 of the donors. While some public TCRs were present in many individuals, most TCR sequences turned up only very rarely across donors. Specific HLA alleles were associated with over 15,000 TCR beta sequences at a false discovery rate of 0.05 in a later analysis. Because counts were too low, 15 to 20 rarely observed V segments, including chromosome 9 orphons, were left out of the earlier analysis of approximately 580 of the donors. In a later genetic analysis, a missense DCLRE1C variant was associated with V-gene and J-gene trimming of TCR beta chains, and the association was replicated in an independent cohort. Immune exposure information for the cohort was limited to CMV serostatus. According to the authors, the approach could potentially be generalized to other disease states and immunological phenotypes. Only TCR beta chains were sequenced in this cohort, and the absence of alpha or paired-chain data limited detectable features. A further reported finding was that TCR beta sequences accurately predicted the HLA-A and HLA-B alleles for most subjects in the first cohort. Presence/absence analyses assumed roughly uniform sequencing depth across donors, an assumption that may not hold. In both the original and validation cohorts, the classifier was reported to diagnose cytomegalovirus status with high specificity and sensitivity. Some IMGT-functional V segments, including TRBV6-2 and TRBV6-3, could not be distinguished by the 87-base-pair reads and were therefore excluded. In vitro tests confirmed that a few of the cytomegalovirus-associated TCR beta chains recognize cytomegalovirus antigens. The study listed 150 to 200 TCR beta chains as associated with cytomegalovirus. A later analysis found that TCR association rates varied across HLA loci, with DRB1 alleles showing the most associated TCRs and HLA-C alleles the fewest. A later analysis found that HLA-associated TCR beta chains were more clonally expanded and had lower generation probabilities than equally common non-associated chains. A cluster of highly shared sequence variants was judged likely to be a technical artifact of the sequencing pipeline. In a later analysis, several top co-occurrence clusters were reported to appear linked to parvovirus B19, influenza, CMV and Epstein-Barr virus. Because HLA typing was missing for some donors at each locus, association tests included only the typed subset. Linkage disequilibrium might explain the correlated functional status among segregating V segments, but an unknown experimental factor could not be excluded. In a later analysis, most CMV-associated TCR beta chains were found to appear HLA-restricted, with HLA associations seemingly driven largely by CMV exposure. When HLA alleles, especially DR and DQ, strongly co-occurred, attributing TCR associations to individual alleles was difficult.

Libraries were built with the immunoSEQ multiplex PCR assay. The multiplex PCR relied on a mix of 60 forward primers for TCR Vbeta segments and 13 reverse primers for TCR Jbeta segments. A multiplex PCR assay on genomic DNA amplified the CDR3 region of rearranged TCR beta genes. The amplified TCR beta libraries were sequenced on the Illumina HiSeq System as 87-base-pair reads. The paper's data handling went like this. In a later analysis, tens of millions of unique TCR beta chains were counted across the roughly 670 repertoires, and approximately 11 million of these chains were shared by at least two donors. To remove PCR and sequencing errors, raw reads were error-corrected and collapsed into unique sequences using a nearest-neighbor algorithm that merged closely related sequences. V, D and J gene segments were assigned by aligning CDR3 sequences to IMGT reference sequences. Each retained sequence needed at least a six-nucleotide match to both a V gene segment and a J gene segment. A rearrangement counted as productive if the CDR3 had no stop codons and remained in frame with V and J, and every other rearrangement counted as non-productive. Following IMGT convention, CDR3 was defined as the stretch from the second conserved V-encoded cysteine up to the conserved J-encoded phenylalanine. In an earlier analysis of around 600 of the donors, sequences lacking an unambiguous match to a single V gene segment were excluded. In an earlier analysis of around 590 of the donors, a V segment was called functional when productive rearrangements were above 56.7%, and segregating when the standard deviation between donors exceeded 5%. A statistical classification framework was developed to diagnose cytomegalovirus status using the catalog of TCR beta chain sequences. A later analysis assigned V and J genes by comparing TCR nucleotide sequences with IMGT/GENE-DB human TR gene sequences. The TCRdist pipeline was used in a later analysis to assign CDR3 sequences and most-parsimonious VDJ recombination scenarios. In a later analysis, every TCR beta chain was defined by the combination of its CDR3 amino acid sequence and its V-gene family, and reads without a unique V-gene family were dropped. As a way to deal with suspected cross-contamination and a sequencing artifact, a later analysis dropped 592 nucleotide sequences that were highly shared and had low generation probability. In a later analysis, a clonal expansion index was calculated for each public chain from normalized within-repertoire ranks of inferred template counts. Generation probabilities in a later analysis came from a VDJ recombination model fitted to out-of-frame rearrangements, and those results were checked against IGoR. A later analysis scored TCR-TCR, TCR-HLA and TCR-CMV co-occurrence with hypergeometric tests, applying a repertoire-size bias correction to TCR pairs. A later analysis estimated false discovery rates by permuting HLA or CMV assignments 20 times. In a later analysis, co-occurring TCRs were grouped using DBSCAN, with TCRdist sequence similarity added in when clustering inside HLA-allele-positive subsets. Co-occurrence clustering excluded repertoires with fewer than 30,000 or more than 120,000 public chains, plus five with anomalous nucleotide sharing. Sourced from immuneACCESS, this table was stored by TCRdb with only in-frame sequences that have V and J called. A share of the clones is absent; for the studies checked, an unresolved V gene accounts for under half, and the remainder has no known explanation. V and J calls and clone size come straight from that table; D and trimming were deduced from the DNA. Here the sample has roughly 250,000 clones; 80% occur a single time. The ten largest clones capture less than 0.4% of the sample.

The TCR originated in a girl aged 2 to 10 in good health and CMV-seronegative. The sequenced sample was PBMCs. Recombination linked TRBV27 to TRBJ2-7; 13 of the junction bases match TRBD2. The DNA reads as follows: TGTGCCAGCAGTTTGGGACTAGCGGGAACCTACGAGCAGTACTTC. It is translated as CASSLGLAGTYEQYF.